The entry that follows covers one TCR beta chain sequence. What it binds is unknown. At the end of roughly 9 days of culture, CD4+ T cells were isolated. All participants had two doses of either the BNT162b2 or mRNA-1273 vaccine. It was on days 3 and 7 that half the medium was replaced with IL-2 medium. The entry originates in a study of vaccination effects on CD4 cells after COVID-19. Study overall: Post-vaccine sample collection fell at a median of 72 days after the second dose. After about 2 million PBMC were placed in each well, they were cultured with approximately 10 IU/ml IL-2 and approximately 10 ug/ml peptides.

V was cut by 5 bases and J by 3 bases, with 2 bases left in between. The length of the CDR3 is 11 residues. The V gene's germline CDR1 is MNHEY and CDR2 SVGAGI. Study conclusions and caveats: Substantial clonal contraction characterized both infection- and vaccine-induced clones late after vaccination.

The assay was immunoSEQ multiplex PCR, and TCRdb's table has in-frame clones only and misses some. This sample has about 66,000 clones; over 75% occur once, and the top ten carry approximately 2.4%. This clonotype originated in a human donor who received a COVID-19 vaccine. The chain employs TRBV6-5 and TRBJ1-5; D unclear. This specimen consisted of CD4+ T cells from PBMCs cultured without peptide, obtained after COVID-19 vaccination. The CDR3 reads CASSTNQPQHF. For the CDR3, the DNA is TGTGCCAGCAGTACCAATCAGCCCCAGCATTTT.